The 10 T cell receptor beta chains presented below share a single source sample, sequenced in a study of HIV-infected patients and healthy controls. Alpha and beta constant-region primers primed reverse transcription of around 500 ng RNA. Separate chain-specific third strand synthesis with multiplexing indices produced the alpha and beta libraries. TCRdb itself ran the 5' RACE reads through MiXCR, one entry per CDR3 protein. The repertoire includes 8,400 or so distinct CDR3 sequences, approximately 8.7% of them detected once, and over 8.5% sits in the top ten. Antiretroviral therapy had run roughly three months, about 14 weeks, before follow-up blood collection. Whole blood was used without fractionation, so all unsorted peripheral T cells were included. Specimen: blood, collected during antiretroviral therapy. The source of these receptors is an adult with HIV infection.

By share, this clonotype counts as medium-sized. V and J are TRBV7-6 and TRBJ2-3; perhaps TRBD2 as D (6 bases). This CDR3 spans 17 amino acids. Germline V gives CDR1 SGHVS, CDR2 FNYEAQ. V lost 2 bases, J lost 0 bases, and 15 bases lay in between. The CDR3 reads CASSLSGSGSSTDTQYF. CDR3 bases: TGTGCCAGCAGCTTATCCGGGAGCGGGTCTAGCACAGATACGCAGTATTTT.

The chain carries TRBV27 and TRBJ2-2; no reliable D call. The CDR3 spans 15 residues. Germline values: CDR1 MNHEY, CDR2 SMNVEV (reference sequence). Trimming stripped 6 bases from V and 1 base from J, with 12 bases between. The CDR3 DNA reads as TGTGCCAGCAGACCCCCAAATAGGAACACCGGGGAGCTGTTTTTT. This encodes CASRPPNRNTGELFF.

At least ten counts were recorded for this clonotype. The chain's CDR3 is CASSFQRTETVETQYF. CDR3 sequence (DNA): TGTGCCAGCAGCTTTCAACGGACTGAGACCGTTGAGACCCAGTACTTC. This chain links TRBV11-1 with TRBJ2-5, with D tentatively TRBD2 (5 bases). The germline CDR1 and CDR2 sequences are SGHAT and FQDESV (reference sequence). The CDR3 totals 16 residues. Trimming took off 3 bases at V and 5 bases at J, with 19 bases between the two ends. Full variable domain (remainder filled in from reference TRBV11-1 and TRBJ2-5): EAEVAQSPRYKITEKSQAVAFWCDPISGHATLYWYRQILGQGPELLVQFQDESVVDDSQLPKDRFSAERLKGVDSTLKIQPAELGDSAMYLCASSFQRTETVETQYFGPGTRLLVL.

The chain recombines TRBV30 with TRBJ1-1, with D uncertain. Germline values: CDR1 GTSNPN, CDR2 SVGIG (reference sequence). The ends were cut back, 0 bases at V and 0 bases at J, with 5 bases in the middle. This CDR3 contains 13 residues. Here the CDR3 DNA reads TGTGCCTGGAGTGTTGGGTTGAACACTGAAGCTTTCTTT. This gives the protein CAWSVGLNTEAFF.

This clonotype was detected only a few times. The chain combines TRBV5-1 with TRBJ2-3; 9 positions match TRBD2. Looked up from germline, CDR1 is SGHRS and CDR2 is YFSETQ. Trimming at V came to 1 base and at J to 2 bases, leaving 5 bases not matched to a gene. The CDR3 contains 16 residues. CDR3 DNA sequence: TGCGCCAGCAGCTTGTTGGCTAGCGGGGACACAGATACGCAGTATTTT. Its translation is CASSLLASGDTDTQYF. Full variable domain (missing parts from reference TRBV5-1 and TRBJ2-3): KAGVTQTPRYLIKTRGQQVTLSCSPISGHRSVSWYQQTPGQGLQFLFEYFSETQRNKGNFPGRFSGRQFSNSRSEMNVSTLELGDSALYLCASSLLASGDTDTQYFGPGTRLTVL.

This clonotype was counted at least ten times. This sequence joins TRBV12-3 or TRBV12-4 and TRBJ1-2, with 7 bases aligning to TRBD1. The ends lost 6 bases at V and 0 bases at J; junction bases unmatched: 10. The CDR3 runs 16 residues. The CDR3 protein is CASRRRQGQSNYGYTF. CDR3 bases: TGTGCCAGCAGACGCCGACAGGGACAATCTAACTATGGCTACACCTTC.

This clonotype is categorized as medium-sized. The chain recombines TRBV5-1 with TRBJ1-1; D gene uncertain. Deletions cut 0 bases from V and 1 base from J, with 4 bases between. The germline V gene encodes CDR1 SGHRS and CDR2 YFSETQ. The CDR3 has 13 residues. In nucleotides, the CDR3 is TGCGCCAGCAGCTTGGCCACGAACACTGAAGCTTTCTTT. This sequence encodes CASSLATNTEAFF.

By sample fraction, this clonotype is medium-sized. The CDR3 coding sequence is TGTGCCACCGCTGCCGGGAGTAGTCGGTACGAGCAGTACTTC. Encoded protein: CATAAGSSRYEQYF. This chain connects TRBV10-3 to TRBJ2-7, with D perhaps matching TRBD2 (6 bases). Germline lookup yields CDR1 ENHRY and CDR2 SYGVKD. The V end lost 10 bases, the J end lost 4 bases, and 20 bases lay between the germline ends. CDR3 length: 14 amino acids.

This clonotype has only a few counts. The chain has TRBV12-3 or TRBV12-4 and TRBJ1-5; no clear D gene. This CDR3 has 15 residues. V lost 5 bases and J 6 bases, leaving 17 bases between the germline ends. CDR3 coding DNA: TGTGCCAGCAGTCCCAGAGGTGGGGAGGCTCAGCCCCAGCATTTT. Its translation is CASSPRGGEAQPQHF.

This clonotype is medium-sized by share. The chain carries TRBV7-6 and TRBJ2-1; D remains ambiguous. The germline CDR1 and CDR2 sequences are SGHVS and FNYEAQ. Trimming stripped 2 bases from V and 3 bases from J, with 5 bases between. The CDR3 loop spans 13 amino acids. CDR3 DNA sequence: TGTGCCAGCAGCTTACACGACTACAATGAGCAGTTCTTC. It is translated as CASSLHDYNEQFF. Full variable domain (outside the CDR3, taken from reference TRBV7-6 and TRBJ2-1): GAGVSQSPRYKVTKRGQDVALRCDPISGHVSLYWYRQALGQGPEFLTYFNYEAQQDKSGLPNDRFSAERPEGSISTLTIQRTEQRDSAMYRCASSLHDYNEQFFGPGTRLTVL.